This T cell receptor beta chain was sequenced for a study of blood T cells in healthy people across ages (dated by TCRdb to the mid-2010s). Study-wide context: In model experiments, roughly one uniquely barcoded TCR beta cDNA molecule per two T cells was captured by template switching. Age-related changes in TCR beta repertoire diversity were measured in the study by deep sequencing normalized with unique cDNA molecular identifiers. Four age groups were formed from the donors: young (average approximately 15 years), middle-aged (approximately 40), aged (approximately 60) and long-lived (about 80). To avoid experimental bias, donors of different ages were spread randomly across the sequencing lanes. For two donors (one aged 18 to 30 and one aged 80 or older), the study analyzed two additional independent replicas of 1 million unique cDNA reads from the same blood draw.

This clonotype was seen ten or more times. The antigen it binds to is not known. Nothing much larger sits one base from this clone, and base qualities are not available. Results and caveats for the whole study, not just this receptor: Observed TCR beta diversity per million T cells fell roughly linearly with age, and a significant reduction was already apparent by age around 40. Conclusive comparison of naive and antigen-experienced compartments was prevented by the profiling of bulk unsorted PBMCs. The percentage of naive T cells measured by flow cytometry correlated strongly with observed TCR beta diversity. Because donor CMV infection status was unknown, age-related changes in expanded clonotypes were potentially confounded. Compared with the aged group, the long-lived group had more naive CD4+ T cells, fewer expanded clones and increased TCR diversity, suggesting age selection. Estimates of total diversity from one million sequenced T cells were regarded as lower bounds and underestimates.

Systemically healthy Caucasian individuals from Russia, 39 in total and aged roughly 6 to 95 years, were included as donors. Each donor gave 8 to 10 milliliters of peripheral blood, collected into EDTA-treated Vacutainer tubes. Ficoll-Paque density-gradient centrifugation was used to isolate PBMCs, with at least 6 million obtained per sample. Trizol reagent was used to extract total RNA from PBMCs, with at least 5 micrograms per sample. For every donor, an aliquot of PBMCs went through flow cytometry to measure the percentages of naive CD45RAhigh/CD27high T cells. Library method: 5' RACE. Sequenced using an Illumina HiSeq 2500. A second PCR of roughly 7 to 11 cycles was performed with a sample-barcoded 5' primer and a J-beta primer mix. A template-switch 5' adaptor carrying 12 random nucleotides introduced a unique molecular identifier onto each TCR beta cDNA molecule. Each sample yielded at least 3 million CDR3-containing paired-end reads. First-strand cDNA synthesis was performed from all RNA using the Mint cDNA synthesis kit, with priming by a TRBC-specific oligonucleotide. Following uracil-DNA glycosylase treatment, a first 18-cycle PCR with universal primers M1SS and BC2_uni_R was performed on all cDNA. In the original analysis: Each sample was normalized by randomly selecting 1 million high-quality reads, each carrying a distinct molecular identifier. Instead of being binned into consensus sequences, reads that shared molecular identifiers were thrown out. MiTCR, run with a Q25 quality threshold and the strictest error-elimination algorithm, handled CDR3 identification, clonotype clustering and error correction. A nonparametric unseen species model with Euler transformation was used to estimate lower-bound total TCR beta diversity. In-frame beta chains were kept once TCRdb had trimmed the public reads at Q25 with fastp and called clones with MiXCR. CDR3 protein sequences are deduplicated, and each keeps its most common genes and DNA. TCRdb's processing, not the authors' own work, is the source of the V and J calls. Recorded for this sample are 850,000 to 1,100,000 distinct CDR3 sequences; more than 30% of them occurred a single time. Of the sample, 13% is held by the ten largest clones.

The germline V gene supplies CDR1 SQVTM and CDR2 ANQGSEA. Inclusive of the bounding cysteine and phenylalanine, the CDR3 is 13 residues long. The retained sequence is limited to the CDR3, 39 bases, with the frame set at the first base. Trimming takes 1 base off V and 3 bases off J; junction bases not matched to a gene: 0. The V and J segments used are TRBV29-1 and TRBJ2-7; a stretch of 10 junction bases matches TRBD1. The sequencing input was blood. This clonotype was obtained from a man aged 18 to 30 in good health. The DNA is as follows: TGCAGCGTTGAAGGGACAGGGGGCTACGAGCAGTACTTC. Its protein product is CSVEGTGGYEQYF.